This T cell receptor beta chain was identified during a study of blood T cell repertoires in COVID-19. Study summary: Samples of COVID-19 (acute and convalescent) were obtained from the United States, Italy and Spain. The cDNA or gDNA used as material had been derived from T cells, B-cell-depleted T cells, or PBMCs.

In the authors' workflow: Nucleated cell number was recorded as an estimate derived from reference gene primer amplification. Only in-frame clones appear in the TCRdb table, and some are missing; sequencing was by immunoSEQ multiplex PCR. The V and J calls and clone size are taken from that table; D and trimming were inferred from the DNA. Seen here are more than 200,000 clones, about 80% observed once, and the top ten hold roughly 10%. The V end was cut by 2 bases, the J end by 0 bases, with 8 bases between. The CDR3 is made up of 15 amino acids. CDR1 and CDR2 from the germline V gene are KGHSH and LQKENI.

This clonotype originated in a man at least 80 years old with acute or convalescent COVID-19. The V gene is TRBV18, the J gene TRBJ1-3; D is ambiguous. The source material was peripheral blood. The CDR3 bases are TGTGCCAGCTCACCAAGCCGGAGCTCTGGAAACACCATATATTTT. Translated: CASSPSRSSGNTIYF.